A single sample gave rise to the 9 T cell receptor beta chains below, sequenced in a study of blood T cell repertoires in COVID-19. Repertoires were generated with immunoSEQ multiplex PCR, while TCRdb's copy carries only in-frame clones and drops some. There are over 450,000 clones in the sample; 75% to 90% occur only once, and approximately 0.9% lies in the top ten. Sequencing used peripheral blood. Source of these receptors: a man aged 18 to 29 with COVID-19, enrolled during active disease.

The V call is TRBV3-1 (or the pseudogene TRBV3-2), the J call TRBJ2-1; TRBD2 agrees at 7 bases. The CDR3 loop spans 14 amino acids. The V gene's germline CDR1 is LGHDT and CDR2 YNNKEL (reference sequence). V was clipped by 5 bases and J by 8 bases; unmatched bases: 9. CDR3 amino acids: CASSASRRGDEQFF. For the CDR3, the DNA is TGTGCCAGCAGCGCCTCCCGCCGGGGGGATGAGCAGTTCTTC.

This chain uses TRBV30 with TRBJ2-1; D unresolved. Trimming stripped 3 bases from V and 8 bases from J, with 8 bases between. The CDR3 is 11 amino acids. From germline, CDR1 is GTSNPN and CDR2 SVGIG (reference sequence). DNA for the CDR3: TGTGCCTGGAGAGTAGCATATGAGCAGTTCTTC. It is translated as CAWRVAYEQFF. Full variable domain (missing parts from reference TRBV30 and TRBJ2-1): SQTIHQWPATLVQPVGSPLSLECTVEGTSNPNLYWYRQAAGRGLQLLFYSVGIGQISSEVPQNLSASRPQDRQFILSSKKLLLSDSGFYLCAWRVAYEQFFGPGTRLTVL.

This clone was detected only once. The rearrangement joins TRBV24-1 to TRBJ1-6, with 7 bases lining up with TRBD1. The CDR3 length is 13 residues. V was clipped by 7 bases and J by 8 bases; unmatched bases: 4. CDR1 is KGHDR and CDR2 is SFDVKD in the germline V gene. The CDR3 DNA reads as TGTGCCACCAGCCGGGACAGAGATTCACCCCTCCACTTT. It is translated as CATSRDRDSPLHF.

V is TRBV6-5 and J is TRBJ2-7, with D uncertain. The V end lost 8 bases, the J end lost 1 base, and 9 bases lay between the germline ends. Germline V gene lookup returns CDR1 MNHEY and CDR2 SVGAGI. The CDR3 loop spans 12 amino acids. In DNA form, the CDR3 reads TGTGCCAGCGGTCAGAATTCCTACGAGCAGTACTTC. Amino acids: CASGQNSYEQYF.

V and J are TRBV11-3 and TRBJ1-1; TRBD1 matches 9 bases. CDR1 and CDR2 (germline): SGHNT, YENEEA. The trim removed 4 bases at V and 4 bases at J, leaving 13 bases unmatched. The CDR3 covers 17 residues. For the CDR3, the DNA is TGTGCCAGCAGCTATGGACAGGGGCGTCGAGTCGGCACTGAAGCTTTCTTT. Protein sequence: CASSYGQGRRVGTEAFF.

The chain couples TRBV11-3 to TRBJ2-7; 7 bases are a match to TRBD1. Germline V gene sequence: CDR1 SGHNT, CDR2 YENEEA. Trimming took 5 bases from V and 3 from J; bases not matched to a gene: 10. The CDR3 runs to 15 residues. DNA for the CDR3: TGTGCCAGCAGCACGGGACAGCCTGGCGTCTACGAGCAGTACTTC. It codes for CASSTGQPGVYEQYF.

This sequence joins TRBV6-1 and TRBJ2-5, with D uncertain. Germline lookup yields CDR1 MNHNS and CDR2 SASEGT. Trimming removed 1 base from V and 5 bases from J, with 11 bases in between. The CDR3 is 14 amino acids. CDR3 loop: CASSEVGVRETQYF. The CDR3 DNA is TGTGCCAGCAGTGAAGTTGGAGTACGGGAGACCCAGTACTTC.

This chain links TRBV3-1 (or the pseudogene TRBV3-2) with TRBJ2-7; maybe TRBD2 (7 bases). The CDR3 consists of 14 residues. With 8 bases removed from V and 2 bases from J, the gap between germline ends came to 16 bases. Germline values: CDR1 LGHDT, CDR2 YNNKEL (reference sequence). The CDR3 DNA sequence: TGTGCCAGCCGAAAGGGGGGGGCCACCTACGAGCAGTACTTC. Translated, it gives CASRKGGATYEQYF.

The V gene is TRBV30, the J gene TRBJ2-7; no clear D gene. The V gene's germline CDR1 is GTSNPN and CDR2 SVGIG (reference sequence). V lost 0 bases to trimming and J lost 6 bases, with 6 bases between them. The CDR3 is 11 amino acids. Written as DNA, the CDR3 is TGTGCCTGGAGTGTGGTCAGCGAGCAGTACTTC. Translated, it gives CAWSVVSEQYF.